This TCR beta chain was identified during a study of shared clonotypes between healthy human individuals. Study findings and constraints: What rarefaction showed was incomplete sorted-subset sequencing despite large depth. Only a few donors were included, so the genetic and exposure-history diversity represented was limited.

Measured with immunoSEQ multiplex PCR; TCRdb has only the in-frame clones, and not every one. This sample has over a million clones; around 75% occur once, and the top ten carry approximately 1.5%. V was clipped by 2 bases and J by 5 bases, with 15 bases between them. In germline, CDR1 is SGHRS, CDR2 YFSETQ. This CDR3 is built from 15 residues. In the case of this clone: Its antigen remains unidentified.

This receptor was identified in a young man in good health. The chain recombines TRBV5-1 with TRBJ2-3; D might be TRBD2 (6 bases). Sequencing was carried out using memory CD4+ T cells sorted from blood. Subset: CD45RA-negative fraction. The CDR3 sequence is CASSLWGDGRDTQYF. DNA for the CDR3: TGCGCCAGCAGCTTATGGGGGGACGGCCGAGATACGCAGTATTTT.